The clone carrying this T cell receptor beta chain was detected only a few times. Combining a sample-barcoded 5' primer with a J-beta primer mix, a second PCR ran for 7 to 11 cycles. Each CDR3 protein gets one entry after TCRdb re-called the 5' RACE reads with MiXCR. The sample has roughly 1,700,000 distinct CDR3 sequences, over 25% seen once. The entry originates in a study of blood T cells in healthy people across ages. Aged roughly 6 to 100, donors were systemically healthy Caucasians from Russia. Drawing of peripheral blood yielded about 9.7 milliliters from each donor. Each sample used at least 7 million PBMCs. The germline V gene encodes CDR1 MDHEN and CDR2 SYDVKM. The V and J ends lost 7 bases and 3 bases, in that order; junction bases with no gene match: 6. This CDR3 contains 14 residues.

This receptor was identified in a woman aged 25 to 39 in good health. The V and J genes are TRBV28 and TRBJ2-3, with 8 bases matching TRBD1. The source material was blood. CDR3 in DNA: TGTGCCAGCACTCCGGGACAGGTTACAGATACGCAGTATTTT. It is translated as CASTPGQVTDTQYF. Supplemented by reference TRBV28 and TRBJ2-3, the full variable domain reads DVKVTQSSRYLVKRTGEKVFLECVQDMDHENMFWYRQDPGLGLRLIYFSYDVKMKEKGDIPEGYSVSREKKERFSLILESASTNQTSMYLCASTPGQVTDTQYFGPGTRLTVL.